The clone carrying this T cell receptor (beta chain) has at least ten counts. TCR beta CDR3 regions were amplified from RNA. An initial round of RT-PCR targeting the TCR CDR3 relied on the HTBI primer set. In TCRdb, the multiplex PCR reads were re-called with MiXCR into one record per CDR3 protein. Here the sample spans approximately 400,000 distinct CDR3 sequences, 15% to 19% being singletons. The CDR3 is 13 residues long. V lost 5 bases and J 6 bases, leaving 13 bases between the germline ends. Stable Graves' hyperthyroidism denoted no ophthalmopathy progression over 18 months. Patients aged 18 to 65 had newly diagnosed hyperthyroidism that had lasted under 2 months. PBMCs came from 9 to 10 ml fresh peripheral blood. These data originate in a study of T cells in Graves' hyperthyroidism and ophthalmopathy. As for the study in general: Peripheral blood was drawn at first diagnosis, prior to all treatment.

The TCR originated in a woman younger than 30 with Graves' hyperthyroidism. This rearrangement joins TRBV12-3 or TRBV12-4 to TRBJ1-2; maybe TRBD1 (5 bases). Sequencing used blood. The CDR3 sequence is CASSTRDGNGYTF. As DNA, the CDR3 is TGTGCCAGCAGTACCCGGGACGGCAATGGCTACACCTTC.